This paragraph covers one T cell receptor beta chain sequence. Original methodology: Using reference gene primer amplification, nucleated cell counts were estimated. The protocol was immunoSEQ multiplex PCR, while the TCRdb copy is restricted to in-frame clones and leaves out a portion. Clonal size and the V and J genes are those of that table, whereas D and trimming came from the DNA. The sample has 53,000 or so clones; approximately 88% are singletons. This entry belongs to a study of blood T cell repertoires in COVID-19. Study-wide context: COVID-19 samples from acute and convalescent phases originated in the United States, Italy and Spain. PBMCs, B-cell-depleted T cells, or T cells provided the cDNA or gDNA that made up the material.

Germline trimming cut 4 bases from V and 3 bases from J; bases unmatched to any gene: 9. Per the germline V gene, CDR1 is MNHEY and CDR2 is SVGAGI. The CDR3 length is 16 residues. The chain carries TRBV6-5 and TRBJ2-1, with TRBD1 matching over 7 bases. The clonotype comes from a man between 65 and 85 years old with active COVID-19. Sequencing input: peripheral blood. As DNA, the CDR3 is TGTGCCAGCAGTTTCGGGACAGTAGGAAACTACAATGAGCAGTTCTTC. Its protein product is CASSFGTVGNYNEQFF.